This TCR beta chain was profiled in a study of cytomegalovirus exposure and HLA in healthy donors. Whole-study findings and limits: Solely CMV serostatus was available to characterize immune exposure. Association of some 18,000 TCR beta sequences with HLA alleles was found at 0.05 false discovery rate in a later analysis.

PCR primers comprised 60 Vbeta and 13 Jbeta primers. TCRdb's copy holds only in-frame clones and misses some; the assay was immunoSEQ multiplex PCR. The sample includes around 170,000 clones, 60% to 80% of them seen just once. Germline CDR1 reads LGHNA; CDR2 reads YSLEER. Trimming left V 1 base short and J 1 base short, with 9 bases between. This CDR3 comprises 15 residues. In the case of this clone: Its target is not known.

The V call is TRBV4-3, the J call TRBJ2-3; TRBD2 might be the D (6 bases). Material: PBMCs. This sequence originates from a male donor in good health and CMV-seronegative. CDR3 amino acids: CASSQGRGRTDTQYF. The CDR3 region has the DNA TGCGCCAGCAGCCAAGGGAGGGGCCGCACAGATACGCAGTATTTT.